This T cell receptor (beta chain) comes out of a study of identical twins. Whole-study findings and limits: Fewer insertions were carried by abundant cord blood beta clonotypes, but none was seen in memory repertoires. With beta out-of-frame sequences, excess sharing by twins was weaker.

TCRdb itself ran the 5' RACE reads through MiXCR, one entry per CDR3 protein. This sample yields approximately 550,000 distinct CDR3 sequences, of which 20% to 25% are seen a single time; around 0.48% belongs to the top ten. On this clonotype itself: Antigen unknown.

Healthy Caucasians, and only they, were the donors. Germline-derived CDR1 and CDR2 are SGHRS and YFSETQ. The CDR3 has 12 amino acids. V gave up 3 bases and J gave up 7 bases, with 8 bases separating them. The same data also went into a second study, on yellow fever vaccine responses in identical twins. That report notes: Twins' T cell vaccine responses reportedly looked partly convergent, partly personalized.

The sample taken for sequencing was CD4+ T cells sorted from blood. This clonotype was sampled from a woman under 30 in good health. The chain employs TRBV5-1 and TRBJ2-1; D perhaps matches TRBD1 (5 bases). The CDR3 nucleotides are TGCGCCAGCAGCTCAGGGCTGAATGAGCAGTTCTTC. Translated, it gives CASSSGLNEQFF.